This T cell receptor beta chain emerged from a study of regulatory T cells in long-lasting Graves disease. Time point given: newly diagnosed GD, antithyroid drugs for less than 3 months. From RNA extracted from PBMCs, the TCR library was made. iRepertoire HTBI primers and Arm-PCR of CDR3 regions built TCR beta libraries. Via MiXCR, TCRdb re-called the multiplex PCR reads, giving one row per CDR3 protein. The data show 350,000 to 500,000 distinct CDR3 sequences, around 15% seen once. Germline CDR1 is MDHEN and CDR2 is SYDVKM. V lost 6 bases to trimming and J lost 7 bases; unmatched junction nucleotides: 11. The CDR3 length is 16 residues. These same records also appear under a second study, on T cells in Graves' hyperthyroidism and ophthalmopathy.

The specimen comprised peripheral blood mononuclear cells (PBMCs), sampled at new diagnosis, from a patient treated with antithyroid drugs. This sequence originates from a woman between 18 and 29 years old with Graves disease. V gene TRBV28 combines with J gene TRBJ1-4, with 10 bases lining up with TRBD1. CDR3 in DNA: TGTGCCAGCAGCATCCGGGGGACAGGGGTTAGTGAAAAACTGTTTTTT. Residues: CASSIRGTGVSEKLFF.